Listed below are T cell receptor beta chains from one sample, sequenced in a study of shared clonotypes between healthy human individuals. The table came from immunoSEQ multiplex PCR; TCRdb's copy has only in-frame clones and leaves some out. The sample shows 780,000 or so clones, 72% of them seen only once. The source material was memory CD4+ T cells sorted from blood. Receptors originate from a young woman in good health. CDR3s include the opening cysteine and the closing phenylalanine or tryptophan. Fields, in order: J gene, V gene, clone size, D gene, CDR3 protein, CDR3 DNA. A D gene is named only where the DNA matches it firmly. Size is stated for part of the rows, as once, few or many counts, or as a class when the clone is expanded.

TRBJ2-2 | TRBV7-9 | once | TRBD1 | CASSHEGATGELFF | TGTGCCAGCAGCCATGAGGGGGCGACCGGGGAGCTGTTTTTT
TRBJ1-2 | TRBV28 | . | . | CASSFGESGYTF | TGTGCCAGCAGTTTCGGGGAAAGCGGCTACACCTTC
TRBJ1-2 | TRBV30 | . | TRBD1 | CAWSVFFGTGGANYGYTF | TGTGCCTGGAGTGTATTTTTTGGGACAGGGGGAGCTAACTATGGCTACACCTTC
TRBJ2-7 | TRBV28 | . | TRBD2 | CASSLSGGTRLYF | TGTGCCAGCAGTTTATCGGGTGGGACTAGACTGTACTTC
TRBJ1-3 | TRBV5-1 | . | TRBD1 | CASSLETGAVGNTIYF | TGCGCCAGCAGCTTGGAAACAGGGGCCGTAGGAAACACCATATATTTT
TRBJ1-2 | TRBV28 | . | . | CASSSLVGGRYTF | TGTGCCAGCAGTTCATTAGTCGGGGGCCGCTACACCTTC
TRBJ2-7 | TRBV5-4 | . | . | CASSSKKGGAYEQYF | TGTGCCAGCAGCTCGAAGAAGGGCGGGGCCTACGAGCAGTACTTC
TRBJ2-4 | TRBV5-1 | . | . | CASSLASHVNIQYF | TGCGCCAGCAGCTTGGCGTCCCACGTAAACATTCAGTACTTC
TRBJ2-5 | TRBV28 | . | . | CASTRPGRRAVETQYF | TGTGCCAGCACTCGCCCCGGGCGGAGGGCCGTGGAGACCCAGTACTTC
TRBJ2-3 | TRBV4-2 | few | . | CASSAATTPDTQYF | TGTGCCAGCAGTGCTGCCACAACTCCAGATACGCAGTATTTT